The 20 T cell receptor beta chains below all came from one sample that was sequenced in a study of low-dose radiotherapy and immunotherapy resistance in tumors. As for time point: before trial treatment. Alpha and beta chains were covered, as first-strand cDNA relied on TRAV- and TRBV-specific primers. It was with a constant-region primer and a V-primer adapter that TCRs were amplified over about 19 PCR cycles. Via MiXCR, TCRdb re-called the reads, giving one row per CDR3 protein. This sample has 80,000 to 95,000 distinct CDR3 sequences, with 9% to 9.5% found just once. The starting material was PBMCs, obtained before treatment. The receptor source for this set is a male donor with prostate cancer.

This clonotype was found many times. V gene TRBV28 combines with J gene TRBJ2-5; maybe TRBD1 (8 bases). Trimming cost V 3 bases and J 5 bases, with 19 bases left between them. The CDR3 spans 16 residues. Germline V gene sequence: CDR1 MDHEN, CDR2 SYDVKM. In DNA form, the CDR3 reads TGTGCCAGCAGTTTCAGTCCCGACAGGGGAGGGGAGACCCAGTACTTC. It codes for CASSFSPDRGGETQYF. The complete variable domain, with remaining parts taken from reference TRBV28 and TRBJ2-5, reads DVKVTQSSRYLVKRTGEKVFLECVQDMDHENMFWYRQDPGLGLRLIYFSYDVKMKEKGDIPEGYSVSREKKERFSLILESASTNQTSMYLCASSFSPDRGGETQYFGPGTRLLVL.

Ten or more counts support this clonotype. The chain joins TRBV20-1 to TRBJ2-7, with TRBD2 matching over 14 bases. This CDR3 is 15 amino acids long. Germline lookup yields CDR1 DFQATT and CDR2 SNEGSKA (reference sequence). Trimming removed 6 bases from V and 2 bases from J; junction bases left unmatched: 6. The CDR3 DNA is TGCAGTGCCTCGGGACTAGCGGGAGTGGCCTACGAGCAGTACTTC. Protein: CSASGLAGVAYEQYF.

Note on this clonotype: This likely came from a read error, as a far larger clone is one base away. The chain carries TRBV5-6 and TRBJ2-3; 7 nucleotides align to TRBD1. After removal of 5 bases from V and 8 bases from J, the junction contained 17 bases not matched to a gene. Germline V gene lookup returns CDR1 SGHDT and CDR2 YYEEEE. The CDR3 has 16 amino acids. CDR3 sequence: CASSYLTNRGLGTQYF. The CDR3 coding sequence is TGTGCCAGCAGTTACCTGACCAACAGGGGTCTCGGTACGCAGTATTTT.

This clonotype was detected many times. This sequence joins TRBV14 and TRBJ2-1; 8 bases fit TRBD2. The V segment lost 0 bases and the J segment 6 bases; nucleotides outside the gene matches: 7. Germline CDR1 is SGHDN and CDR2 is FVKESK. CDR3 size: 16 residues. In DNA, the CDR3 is TGTGCCAGCAGCCAAGAAGCGGGAGCATTCCCCAATGAGCAGTTCTTC. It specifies CASSQEAGAFPNEQFF.

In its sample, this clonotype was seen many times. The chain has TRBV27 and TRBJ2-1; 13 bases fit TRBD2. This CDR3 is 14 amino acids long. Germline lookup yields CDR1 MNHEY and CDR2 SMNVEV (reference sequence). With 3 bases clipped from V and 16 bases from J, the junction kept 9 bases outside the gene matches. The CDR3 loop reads CASSLTWTSGSKFF. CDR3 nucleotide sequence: TGTGCCAGCAGTTTGACTTGGACTAGCGGGAGTAAATTCTTC.

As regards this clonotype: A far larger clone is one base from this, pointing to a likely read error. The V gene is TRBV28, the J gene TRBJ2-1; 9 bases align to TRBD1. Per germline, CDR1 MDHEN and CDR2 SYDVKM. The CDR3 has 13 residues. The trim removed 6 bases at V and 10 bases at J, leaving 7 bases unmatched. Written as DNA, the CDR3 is TGTGCCAGCAGGGTACAGGGGGCCTACGAGCAGTTCTTC. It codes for CASRVQGAYEQFF.

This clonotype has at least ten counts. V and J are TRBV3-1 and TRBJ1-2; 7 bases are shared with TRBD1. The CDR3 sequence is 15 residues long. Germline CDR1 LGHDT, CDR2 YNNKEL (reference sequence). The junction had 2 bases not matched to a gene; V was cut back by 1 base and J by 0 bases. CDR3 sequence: CASSQGGQPNYGYTF. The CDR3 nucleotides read TGTGCCAGCAGCCAAGGGGGACAGCCTAACTATGGCTACACCTTC.

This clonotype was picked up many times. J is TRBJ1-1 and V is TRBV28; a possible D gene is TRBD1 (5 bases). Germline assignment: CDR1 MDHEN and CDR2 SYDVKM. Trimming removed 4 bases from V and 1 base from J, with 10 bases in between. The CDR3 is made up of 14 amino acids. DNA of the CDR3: TGTGCCAGCAGTTGGGGGGTCCCGAACACTGAAGCTTTCTTT. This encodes CASSWGVPNTEAFF. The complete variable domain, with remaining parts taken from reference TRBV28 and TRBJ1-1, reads DVKVTQSSRYLVKRTGEKVFLECVQDMDHENMFWYRQDPGLGLRLIYFSYDVKMKEKGDIPEGYSVSREKKERFSLILESASTNQTSMYLCASSWGVPNTEAFFGQGTRLTVV.

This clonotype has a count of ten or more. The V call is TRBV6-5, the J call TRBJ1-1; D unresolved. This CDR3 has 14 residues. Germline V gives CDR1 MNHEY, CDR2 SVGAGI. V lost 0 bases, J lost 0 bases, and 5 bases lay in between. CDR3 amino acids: CASSYSKLNTEAFF. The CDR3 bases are TGTGCCAGCAGTTACTCGAAATTGAACACTGAAGCTTTCTTT.

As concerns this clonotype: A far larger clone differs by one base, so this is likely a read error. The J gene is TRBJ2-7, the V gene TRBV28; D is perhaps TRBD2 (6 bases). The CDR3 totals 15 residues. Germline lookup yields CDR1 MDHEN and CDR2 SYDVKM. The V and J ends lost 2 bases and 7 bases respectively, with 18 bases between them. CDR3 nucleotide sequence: TGTGCCAGCAGTTTAGCCGGGGGAGCAGGCAATGAGCAGTACTTC. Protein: CASSLAGGAGNEQYF.

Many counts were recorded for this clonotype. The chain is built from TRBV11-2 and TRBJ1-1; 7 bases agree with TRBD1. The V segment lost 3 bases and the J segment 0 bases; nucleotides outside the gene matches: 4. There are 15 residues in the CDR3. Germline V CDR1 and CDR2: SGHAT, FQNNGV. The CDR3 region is CASSFSGQVNTEAFF. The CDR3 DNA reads TGTGCCAGCAGCTTTTCAGGACAGGTGAACACTGAAGCTTTCTTT.

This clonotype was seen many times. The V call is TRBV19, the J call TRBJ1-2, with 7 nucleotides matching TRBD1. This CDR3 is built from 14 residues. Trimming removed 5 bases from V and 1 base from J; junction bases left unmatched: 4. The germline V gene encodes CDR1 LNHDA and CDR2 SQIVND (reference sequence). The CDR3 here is CASSAWDSNYGYTF. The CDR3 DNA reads TGTGCCAGTAGTGCCTGGGACAGTAACTATGGCTACACCTTC.

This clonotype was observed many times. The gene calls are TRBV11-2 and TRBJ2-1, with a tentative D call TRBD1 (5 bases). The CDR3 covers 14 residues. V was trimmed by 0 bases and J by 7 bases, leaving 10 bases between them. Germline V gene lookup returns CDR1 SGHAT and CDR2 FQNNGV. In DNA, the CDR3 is TGTGCCAGCAGCTTAGAGCAGGGATCGAATGAGCAGTTCTTC. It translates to CASSLEQGSNEQFF.

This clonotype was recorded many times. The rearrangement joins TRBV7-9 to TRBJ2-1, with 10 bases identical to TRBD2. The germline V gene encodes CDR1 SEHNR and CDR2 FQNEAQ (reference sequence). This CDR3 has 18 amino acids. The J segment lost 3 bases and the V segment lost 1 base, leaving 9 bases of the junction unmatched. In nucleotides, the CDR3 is TGTGCCAGCAGCTTAGAATCTAGCGGGAGTCCTTACTACAATGAGCAGTTCTTC. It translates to CASSLESSGSPYYNEQFF.

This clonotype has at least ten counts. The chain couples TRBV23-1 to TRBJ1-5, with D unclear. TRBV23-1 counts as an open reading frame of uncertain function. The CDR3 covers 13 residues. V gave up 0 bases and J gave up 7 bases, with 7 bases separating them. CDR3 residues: CASSQSGGQPQHF. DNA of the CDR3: TGCGCCAGCAGTCAATCGGGCGGACAGCCCCAGCATTTT.

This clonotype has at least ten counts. The CDR3 DNA is TGTGCCATCAGGGACAGGGTTTACGAGCAGTACTTC. It is translated as CAIRDRVYEQYF. This chain joins TRBV10-3 and TRBJ2-7; TRBD1 matches at 8 bases. V was pared by 6 bases and J by 4 bases, with 2 bases of the junction left unmatched. Looked up from germline, CDR1 is ENHRY and CDR2 is SYGVKD. The CDR3 sequence is 12 residues long.

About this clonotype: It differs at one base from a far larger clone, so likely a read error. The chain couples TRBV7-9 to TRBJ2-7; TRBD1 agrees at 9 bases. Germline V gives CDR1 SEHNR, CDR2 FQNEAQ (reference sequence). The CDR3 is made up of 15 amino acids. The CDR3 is CTSSSGTGLTYEQYF. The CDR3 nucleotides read TGTACCAGCAGCTCCGGGACAGGGCTTACCTACGAGCAGTACTTC.

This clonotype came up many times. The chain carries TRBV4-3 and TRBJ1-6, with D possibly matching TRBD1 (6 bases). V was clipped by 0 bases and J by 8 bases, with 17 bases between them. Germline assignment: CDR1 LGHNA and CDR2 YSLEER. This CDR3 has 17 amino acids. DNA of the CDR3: TGCGCCAGCAGCCAAGATTGGGGGGGCACCTTGGATTCACCCCTCCACTTT. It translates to CASSQDWGGTLDSPLHF.

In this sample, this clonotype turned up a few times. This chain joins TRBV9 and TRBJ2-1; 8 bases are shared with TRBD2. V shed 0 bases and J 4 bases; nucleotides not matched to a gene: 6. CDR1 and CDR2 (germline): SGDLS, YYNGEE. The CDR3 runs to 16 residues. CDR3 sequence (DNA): TGTGCCAGCAGCGTAGTCGATAGCGGGAAGTACAATGAGCAGTTCTTC. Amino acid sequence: CASSVVDSGKYNEQFF.

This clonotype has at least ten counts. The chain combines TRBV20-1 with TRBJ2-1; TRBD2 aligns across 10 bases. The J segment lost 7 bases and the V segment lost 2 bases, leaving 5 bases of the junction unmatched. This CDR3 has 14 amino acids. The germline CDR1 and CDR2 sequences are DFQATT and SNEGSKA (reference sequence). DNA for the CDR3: TGCAGTGCTAGACAGGCTAGCGGGAGTAATGAGCAGTTCTTC. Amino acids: CSARQASGSNEQFF.